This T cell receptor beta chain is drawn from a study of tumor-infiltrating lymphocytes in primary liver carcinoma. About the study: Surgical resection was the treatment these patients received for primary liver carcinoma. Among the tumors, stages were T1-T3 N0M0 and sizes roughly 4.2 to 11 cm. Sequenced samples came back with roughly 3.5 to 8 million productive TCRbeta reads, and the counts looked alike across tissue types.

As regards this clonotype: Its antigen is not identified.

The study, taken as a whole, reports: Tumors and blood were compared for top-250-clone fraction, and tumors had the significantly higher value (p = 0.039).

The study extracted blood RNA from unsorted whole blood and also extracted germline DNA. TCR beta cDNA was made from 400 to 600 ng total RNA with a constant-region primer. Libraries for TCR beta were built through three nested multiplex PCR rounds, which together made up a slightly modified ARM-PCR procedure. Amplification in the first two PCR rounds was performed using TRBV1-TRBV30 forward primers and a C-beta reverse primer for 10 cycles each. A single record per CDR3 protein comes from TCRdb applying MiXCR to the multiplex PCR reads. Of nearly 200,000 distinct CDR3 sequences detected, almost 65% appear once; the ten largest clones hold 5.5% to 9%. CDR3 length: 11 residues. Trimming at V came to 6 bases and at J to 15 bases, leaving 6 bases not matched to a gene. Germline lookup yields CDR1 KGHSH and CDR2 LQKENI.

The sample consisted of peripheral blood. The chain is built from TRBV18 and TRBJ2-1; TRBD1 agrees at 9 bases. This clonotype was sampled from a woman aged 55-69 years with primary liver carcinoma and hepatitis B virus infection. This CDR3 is CASSSGTGTFF. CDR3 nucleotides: TGTGCCAGCTCGTCCGGGACAGGGACGTTCTTC.